This entry describes one TCR beta chain. The sample belongs to a study of T cell changes during pregnancy in multiple sclerosis. This table comes from immunoSEQ multiplex PCR, and its TCRdb copy is limited to in-frame clones, with some not included. The table lists some 67,000 clones, approximately 91% of them singletons. The sample in question was peripheral blood, obtained in the first trimester of pregnancy. The receptor's source is a female donor with multiple sclerosis, enrolled in a pregnancy study.

CDR3: CASSPTTGYSYNEQFF. In DNA form, the CDR3 reads TGTGCCAGCAGTCCAACCACAGGGTACTCCTACAATGAGCAGTTCTTC. The chain employs TRBV27 and TRBJ2-1; tentatively, D is TRBD1 (6 bases). Germline V gene data show CDR1 as MNHEY and CDR2 as SMNVEV (reference sequence). CDR3 length equals 16 residues. V lost 5 bases and J lost 0, with 14 bases in between.